The TCR beta chain described here comes from a study of molecular identifiers for immune sequencing clone quantification. The J segment lost 2 bases and the V segment lost 4 bases, leaving 12 bases of the junction unmatched. CDR1 and CDR2 from the germline V gene are SGHRS and YFSETQ. The length of the CDR3 is 16 residues. MiXCR was run by TCRdb on the PCR reads, yielding one entry per CDR3 protein. This table holds about 500,000 distinct CDR3 sequences, around 23% found once. This clonotype was picked up many times. This receptor was taken from a human donor in good health. Some libraries in this study had Jurkat cell RNA spiked in. The sequencing input was naive CD8+ T cells from blood, with Jurkat cell RNA spiked in. Subset specified: FACS-sorted CD8+CD4-CCR7+CD45RA+ naive T cells. The chain combines TRBV5-1 with TRBJ2-7; 7 nucleotides match TRBD1. The CDR3 nucleotides are TGCGCCAGCAGCGCCTATCCGGGACAGCTCACCTACGAGCAGTACTTC. Translation gives CASSAYPGQLTYEQYF.